This section outlines one T cell receptor (beta chain) sequence together with its context. Its antigen is as yet unknown. Other DNA sequences in the same sample also yield this CDR3. Nominally healthy donors were sampled, though unrecorded immune exposures were likely. Germline V CDR1 and CDR2: GTSNPN, SVGIG (reference sequence). The ends lost 0 bases at V and 7 bases at J; junction bases unmatched: 3. This CDR3 spans 14 amino acids. The PCR made use of 60 Vbeta and 13 Jbeta primers. Assay used: immunoSEQ multiplex PCR; TCRdb lists only in-frame clones, some missing. This listing includes some 48,000 clones. The data were obtained in a study of cytomegalovirus exposure and HLA in healthy donors. Study-wide findings and caveats: The authors later found TCR association rates varying by HLA locus, with DRB1 most and HLA-C fewest.

This TCR came from a man aged 40-50 years in good health and CMV-seropositive. This chain connects TRBV30 to TRBJ1-6, with 7 bases matching TRBD1. The sequenced sample consisted of PBMCs. The DNA for the CDR3 is TGTGCCTGGAGTGTACAGGGGCGAAATTCACCCCTCCACTTT. It is translated as CAWSVQGRNSPLHF.